This T cell receptor (beta chain) was obtained from a study of response to subunit inactivated influenza vaccine. Whole-study results and caveats: New T cells are recruited in small numbers by each seasonal influenza vaccination, according to the authors' suggestion.

A note on this clonotype: Its antigen is not identified.

This CDR3 comprises 15 residues. The germline gives CDR1 MNHEY, CDR2 SVGAGI. V was trimmed by 0 bases and J by 3 bases, leaving 9 bases between them. TCRdb redid the calling of the RT-PCR reads with MiXCR, one entry per CDR3 protein. The profile shows hundreds of thousands of distinct CDR3 sequences, approximately 17% of them singletons. This chain joins TRBV6-5 and TRBJ2-1; no definite D call. The material was PBMCs from blood, obtained 5 to 6 days after vaccination. This clonotype was obtained from a man aged 50 or older who received an inactivated influenza vaccine. The CDR3 DNA follows: TGTGCCAGCAGTTACTCCCCATCGATCTACAATGAGCAGTTCTTC. Encoded protein: CASSYSPSIYNEQFF.